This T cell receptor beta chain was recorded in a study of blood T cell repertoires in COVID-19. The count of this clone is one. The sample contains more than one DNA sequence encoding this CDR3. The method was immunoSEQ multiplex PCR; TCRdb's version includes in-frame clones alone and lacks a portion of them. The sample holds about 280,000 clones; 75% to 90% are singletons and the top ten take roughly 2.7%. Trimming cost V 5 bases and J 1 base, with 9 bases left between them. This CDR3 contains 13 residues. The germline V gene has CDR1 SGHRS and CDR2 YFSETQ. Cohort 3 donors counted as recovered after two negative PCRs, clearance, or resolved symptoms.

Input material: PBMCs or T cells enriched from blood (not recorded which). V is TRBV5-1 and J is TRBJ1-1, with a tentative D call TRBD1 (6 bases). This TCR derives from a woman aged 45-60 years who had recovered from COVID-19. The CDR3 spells CASRLTGNTEAFF. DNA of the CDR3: TGCGCCAGCAGACTGACAGGGAACACTGAAGCTTTCTTT.